Below, one T cell receptor beta chain is given with its context. This entry belongs to a study of T cells in tumors after PD-1 blockade. Clones were read by immunoSEQ multiplex PCR, and TCRdb kept only the in-frame ones, dropping some. The sample contains around 46,000 clones, nearly 80% of which appear only once. Germline values: CDR1 SGHTA, CDR2 FQGTGA. This CDR3 spans 14 amino acids. Trimming stripped 1 base from V and 5 bases from J, with 11 bases between. Source: PBMCs, taken before anti-PD-1 treatment. The chain has TRBV7-3 and TRBJ1-1; perhaps TRBD1 as D (6 bases). The TCR sequence derives from a human donor with basal cell carcinoma. The CDR3 sequence: CASSLRSGDTEAFF. The DNA for the CDR3 is TGTGCCAGCAGCTTAAGGTCAGGGGATACTGAAGCTTTCTTT. The full variable domain, its missing parts supplied by reference TRBV7-3 and TRBJ1-1, is GAGVSQTPSNKVTEKGKYVELRCDPISGHTALYWYRQSLGQGPEFLIYFQGTGAADDSGLPNDRFFAVRPEGSVSTLKIQRTERGDSAVYLCASSLRSGDTEAFFGQGTRLTVV.